In this sample, the clone carrying this T cell receptor beta chain turned up many times. The antigen is unknown. TCRdb processed the 5' RACE reads anew with MiXCR; each CDR3 protein has one entry. The sample records 280,000 or so distinct CDR3 sequences, approximately 8.5% being singletons. This sample is drawn from a study of identical twins. Whole-study results and caveats: For out-of-frame alpha sequences shared by twins, low generation probability was in excess.

The same sample was also studied in work on yellow fever vaccine responses in identical twins.

This TCR was recovered from a woman younger than 30 in good health. Material: memory (CD45RO+) T cells sorted from blood.

The CDR3 region has the DNA TGTGCCAGCAGCTTCTCCAGGGGCAACATTCAGTACTTC. It codes for CASSFSRGNIQYF. The gene calls are TRBV11-2 and TRBJ2-4; the D gene is possibly TRBD1 (6 bases). The V end was cut by 3 bases, the J end by 7 bases, with 10 bases between. The CDR3 runs 13 residues. The germline V gene has CDR1 SGHAT and CDR2 FQNNGV.